This record concerns one T cell receptor beta chain sequence. Trimming took 4 bases from V and 5 from J, leaving 14 bases between them. The CDR3 is made up of 14 amino acids. Germline V gene lookup returns CDR1 ENHRY and CDR2 SYGVKD. TCRdb's table, derived via immunoSEQ multiplex PCR, lists solely in-frame clones and lacks some. Of about 69,000 clones listed, 88% are singletons. This record comes from a study of technical replicates of blood from several donors. This TCR was recovered from a human donor in good health. Some clones in this sample may be carry-over from other donors' samples. The sample consisted of PBMCs. The rearrangement uses TRBV10-3 and TRBJ2-5, with D maybe TRBD2 (6 bases). CDR3 coding DNA: TGTGCCATCAGTGTAACTATGGAGGGGGAGACCCAGTACTTC. This codes for CAISVTMEGETQYF.